This T cell receptor (beta chain) emerged from a study of CD8+CD57+ T cells in acquired aplastic anemia. Findings and limits, study-wide: Patients did not significantly differ from controls in CD8+ Simpson's diversity.

Investigators profiled TCR beta VDJ and CDR3 from genomic DNA template. From the reads, TCRdb called clonotypes with MiXCR, one entry per CDR3 protein. The sample records some 130,000 distinct CDR3 sequences, less than 45% being singletons. Turning to this clonotype: No antigen is known for it. This may be a read error, as it is one base from a much larger clone.

From germline, CDR1 is GTSNPN and CDR2 SVGIG (reference sequence). This CDR3 is built from 13 residues. The receptor's source is a human donor in good health, serving as a control. Sequencing input: sorted CD4+, CD8+, or CD8+CD57+ T cells (not recorded which) from PBMCs. This chain joins TRBV30 and TRBJ1-2; 9 nucleotides agree with TRBD1. The CDR3 nucleotides read TGTGCCTGGGCCGGACAGGGGAGAAGTGGCTGCACCTTC. This sequence encodes CAWAGQGRSGCTF.